This T cell receptor beta chain was sequenced during a study of STAT5B mutations in CD4+ large granular lymphocyte leukemia. Study-wide background: Healthy donors showed HLA-associated enrichment of the CDR3 'QG' motif. Overall study results and limits: TRBV06-family usage was enriched in top patient clones (8/27) versus controls (2/35).

In the case of this clone: Its antigen is still unknown.

This was a survey-level run. The data were produced by immunoSEQ multiplex PCR, yet TCRdb's version contains in-frame clones alone and is incomplete. Altogether 15,000 to 20,000 clones are present, 70% to 85% being singletons, with the ten largest covering 13%. The germline V gene encodes CDR1 KGHSH and CDR2 LQKENI. The CDR3 contains 14 residues. V lost 3 bases and J lost 5; bases outside the gene matches: 3. The sequence was collected from a human donor in good health. Sequenced material: CD4+ T cells from blood buffy coats. The J gene is TRBJ1-1, the V gene TRBV18, with TRBD1 identical over 10 bases. The CDR3 nucleotides read TGTGCCAGCTCACCTCGGGACAGGGGAACTGAAGCTTTCTTT. Its protein product is CASSPRDRGTEAFF.